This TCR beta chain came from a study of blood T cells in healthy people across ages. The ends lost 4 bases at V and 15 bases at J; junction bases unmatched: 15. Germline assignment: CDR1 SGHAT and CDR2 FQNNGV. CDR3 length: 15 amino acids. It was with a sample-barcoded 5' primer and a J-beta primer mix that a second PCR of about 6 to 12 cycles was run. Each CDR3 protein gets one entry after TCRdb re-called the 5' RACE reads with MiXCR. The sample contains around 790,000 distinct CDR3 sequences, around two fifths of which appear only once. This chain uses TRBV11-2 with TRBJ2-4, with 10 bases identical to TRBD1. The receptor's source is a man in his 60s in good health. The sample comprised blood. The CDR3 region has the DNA TGTGCCAGCAGCTCCGGGACAGGGGATTACTACGAGCGGTACTTC. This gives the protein CASSSGTGDYYERYF.